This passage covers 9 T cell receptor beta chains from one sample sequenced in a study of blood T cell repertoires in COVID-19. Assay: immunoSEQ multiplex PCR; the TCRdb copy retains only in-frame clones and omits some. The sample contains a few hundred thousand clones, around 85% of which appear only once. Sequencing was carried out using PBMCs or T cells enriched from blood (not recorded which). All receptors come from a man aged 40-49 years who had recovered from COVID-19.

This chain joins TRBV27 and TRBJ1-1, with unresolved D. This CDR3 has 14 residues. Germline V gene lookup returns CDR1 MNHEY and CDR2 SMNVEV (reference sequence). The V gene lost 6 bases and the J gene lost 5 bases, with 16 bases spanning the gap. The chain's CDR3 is CASSASIRGTEAFF. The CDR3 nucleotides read TGTGCCAGCAGCGCCTCGATCCGGGGTACTGAAGCTTTCTTT.

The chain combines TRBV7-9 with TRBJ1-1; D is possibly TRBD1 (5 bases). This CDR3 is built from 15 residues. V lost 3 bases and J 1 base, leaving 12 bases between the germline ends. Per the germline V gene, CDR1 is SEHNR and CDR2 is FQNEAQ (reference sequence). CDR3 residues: CASSFRGNRNTEAFF. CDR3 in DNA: TGTGCCAGCAGCTTTCGGGGGAACAGGAACACTGAAGCTTTCTTT.

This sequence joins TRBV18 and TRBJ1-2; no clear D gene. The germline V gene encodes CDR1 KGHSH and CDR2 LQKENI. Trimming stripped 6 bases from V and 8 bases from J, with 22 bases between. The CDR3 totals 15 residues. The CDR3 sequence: CASSPAPGQAHGYTF. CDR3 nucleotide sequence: TGTGCCAGCTCGCCCGCTCCAGGTCAAGCCCACGGCTACACCTTC.

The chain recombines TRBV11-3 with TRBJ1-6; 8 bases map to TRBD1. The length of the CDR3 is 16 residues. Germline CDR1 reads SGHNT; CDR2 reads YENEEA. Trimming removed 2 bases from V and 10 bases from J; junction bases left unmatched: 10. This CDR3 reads CASSLTTTGVRSPLHF. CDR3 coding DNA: TGTGCCAGCAGCTTAACCACGACAGGGGTACGGTCACCCCTCCACTTT.

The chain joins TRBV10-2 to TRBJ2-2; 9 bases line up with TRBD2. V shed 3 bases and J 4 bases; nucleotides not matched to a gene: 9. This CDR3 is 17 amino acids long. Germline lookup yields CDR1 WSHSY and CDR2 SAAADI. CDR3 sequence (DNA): TGCGCCAGCAGTGATATTTGGCGGGAGGGAGGCACCGGGGAGCTGTTTTTT. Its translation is CASSDIWREGGTGELFF.

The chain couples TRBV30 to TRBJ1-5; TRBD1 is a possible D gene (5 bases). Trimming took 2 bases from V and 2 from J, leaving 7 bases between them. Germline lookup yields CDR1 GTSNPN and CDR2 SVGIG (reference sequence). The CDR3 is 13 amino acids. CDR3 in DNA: TGTGCCTGGAGTCTAGGGGGCAATCAGCCCCAGCATTTT. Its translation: CAWSLGGNQPQHF.

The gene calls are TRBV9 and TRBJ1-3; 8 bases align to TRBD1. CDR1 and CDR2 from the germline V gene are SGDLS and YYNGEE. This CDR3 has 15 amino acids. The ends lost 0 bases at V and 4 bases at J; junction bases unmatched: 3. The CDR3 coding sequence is TGTGCCAGCAGCGTAGGGGACAGGTTGGGAAACACCATATATTTT. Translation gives CASSVGDRLGNTIYF.

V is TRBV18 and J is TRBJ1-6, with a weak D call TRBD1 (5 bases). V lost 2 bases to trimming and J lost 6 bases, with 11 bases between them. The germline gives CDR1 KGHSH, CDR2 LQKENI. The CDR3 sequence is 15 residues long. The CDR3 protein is CASSPAGQVNSPLHF. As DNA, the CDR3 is TGTGCCAGCTCACCAGCCGGACAAGTTAATTCACCCCTCCACTTT. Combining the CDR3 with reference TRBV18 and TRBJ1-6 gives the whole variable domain NAGVMQNPRHLVRRRGQEARLRCSPMKGHSHVYWYRQLPEEGLKFMVYLQKENIIDESGMPKERFSAEFPKEGPSILRIQQVVRGDSAAYFCASSPAGQVNSPLHFGNGTRLTVT.

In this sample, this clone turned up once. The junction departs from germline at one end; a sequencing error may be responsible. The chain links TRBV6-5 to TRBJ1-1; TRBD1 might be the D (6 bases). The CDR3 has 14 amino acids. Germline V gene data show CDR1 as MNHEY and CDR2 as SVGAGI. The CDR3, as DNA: TGTGCCAGCAGCTACTCGCAGGGGACCACTGAAGCTTTCTTT. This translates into CASSYSQGTTEAFF.